The rows below give T cell receptor beta chains drawn from one sample of a study of blood T cell repertoires in COVID-19. Using immunoSEQ multiplex PCR, the repertoire was profiled, and TCRdb retains in-frame clones only, with some absent. Of more than 55,000 clones listed, 92% are singletons. The sequencing sample was made of peripheral blood. Source of these receptors: a man aged 50 to 60 with active COVID-19. The CDR3 runs from the conserved cysteine through the conserved F or W. A D gene is named only where the DNA matches it firmly. Clone size is shown for a subset of rows, as once, few, many or a class of expanded clone.

abundance,j_gene,v_gene,d_gene,len,CDR3aa,CDR3nt
NA,TRBJ2-5,TRBV4-3,NA,13,CASSQDFRETQYF,TGCGCCAGCAGCCAAGATTTCCGAGAGACCCAGTACTTC
NA,TRBJ2-7,TRBV3-1/TRBV3-2,NA,16,CASSQDLGRVGDGQYF,TGTGCCAGCAGCCAAGATCTTGGCAGGGTAGGCGACGGGCAGTACTTC
NA,TRBJ2-2,TRBV6-5,NA,12,CATATRQLGLFF,TGTGCCACCGCGACTAGACAGTTAGGGCTGTTTTTT
once,TRBJ2-2,TRBV5-5,TRBD1,15,CASSRTGLNTGELFF,TGTGCCAGCAGCAGGACAGGGCTGAACACCGGGGAGCTGTTTTTT
NA,TRBJ1-6,TRBV6-5,NA,12,CASSRRNSPLHF,TGTGCCAGCAGCCGCCGGAATTCACCCCTCCACTTT
NA,TRBJ2-7,TRBV29-1,NA,13,CSVVGGKRYEQYF,TGCAGCGTTGTCGGAGGGAAAAGATACGAGCAGTACTTC
NA,TRBJ2-7,TRBV28,NA,15,CASSFPQGSFYEQYF,TGTGCCAGCAGTTTTCCACAGGGTTCTTTCTACGAGCAGTACTTC
NA,TRBJ2-1,TRBV10-3,NA,11,CASWGDNEQFF,TGTGCCTCCTGGGGAGACAATGAGCAGTTCTTC
NA,TRBJ1-1,TRBV7-2,NA,16,CASSLRGGPPTTEAFF,TGTGCCAGCAGCCTAAGGGGGGGACCGCCAACCACTGAAGCTTTCTTT
NA,TRBJ2-5,TRBV21-1,NA,14,CASSRTSARETQYF,TGTGCCAGCAGCCGGACTAGTGCGCGAGAGACCCAGTACTTC
NA,TRBJ1-2,TRBV11-2,TRBD1,13,CASSRTGDYGYTF,TGTGCCAGCAGCCGGACAGGGGACTATGGCTACACCTTC
few,TRBJ2-1,TRBV5-8,TRBD1,15,CASSWGQGARNEQFF,TGTGCCAGCAGCTGGGGACAGGGGGCGCGCAATGAGCAGTTCTTC
NA,TRBJ2-3,TRBV2,NA,16,CASSEAAAGGSYTQYF,TGTGCCAGCAGTGAAGCGGCGGCAGGGGGGTCCTATACGCAGTATTTT
NA,TRBJ1-2,TRBV5-4,TRBD1,15,CASSWDSTGGAGYTF,TGTGCCAGCAGCTGGGACTCCACAGGGGGCGCGGGCTACACCTTC
NA,TRBJ2-7,TRBV12-3/TRBV12-4,NA,13,CASSFSPGYEQYF,TGTGCCAGCAGTTTTAGCCCCGGGTACGAGCAGTACTTC
NA,TRBJ1-1,TRBV21-1,NA,18,CASSKGARHLRGRTEAFF,TGTGCCAGCAGCAAAGGGGCCCGGCATTTGCGGGGGCGCACTGAAGCTTTCTTT
NA,TRBJ2-1,TRBV9,TRBD1,16,CASSAWGQGLYNEQFF,TGTGCCAGCAGCGCCTGGGGACAGGGGCTCTACAATGAGCAGTTCTTC
NA,TRBJ1-2,TRBV10-2,NA,13,CASSESGDYGYTF,TGCGCCAGCAGTGAGTCAGGAGACTATGGCTACACCTTC
NA,TRBJ2-1,TRBV6-2/TRBV6-3,NA,18,CASSSALQAPLGYNEQFF,TGTGCCAGCAGTTCGGCCCTTCAGGCGCCACTGGGCTACAATGAGCAGTTCTTC
NA,TRBJ2-7,TRBV5-6,TRBD1,15,CASSPLGTGSIEQYF,TGTGCCAGCAGCCCGCTCGGGACAGGGTCAATAGAGCAGTACTTC
once,TRBJ1-5,TRBV7-9,NA,15,CASSLGGSGNQPQHF,TGTGCCAGCAGCTTAGGCGGGTCGGGAAATCAGCCCCAGCATTTT
NA,TRBJ2-1,TRBV2,TRBD2,17,CASRSGLAGGPDNEQFF,TGTGCCAGCAGATCCGGACTAGCGGGGGGGCCGGATAATGAGCAGTTCTTC
NA,TRBJ1-6,TRBV3-1/TRBV3-2,TRBD1,14,CASSLGTDNSPLHF,TGTGCCAGCAGCCTCGGGACAGATAATTCACCCCTCCACTTT
NA,TRBJ2-7,TRBV10-3,TRBD2,15,CAISDPSGSRSEQYF,TGTGCCATCAGTGACCCTAGCGGGAGCAGGTCCGAGCAGTACTTC
NA,TRBJ2-2,TRBV19,NA,14,CASNRGGWIGELFF,TGTGCCAGTAACCGAGGGGGATGGATCGGGGAGCTGTTTTTT
NA,TRBJ2-1,TRBV5-1,TRBD2,16,CASGSSGLAGLDEQFF,TGCGCCAGTGGGAGCTCGGGACTAGCGGGGTTGGATGAGCAGTTCTTC
once,TRBJ2-1,TRBV9,TRBD1,14,CASSVGGTGEEQFF,TGTGCCAGCAGCGTAGGAGGGACAGGGGAGGAACAGTTCTTC
NA,TRBJ2-7,TRBV7-3,NA,12,CASSLDGGEQYF,TGTGCCAGCAGCTTAGACGGGGGCGAGCAGTACTTC
NA,TRBJ2-7,TRBV27,NA,13,CASSQAGSYEQYF,TGTGCCAGCAGTCAAGCAGGCTCCTACGAGCAGTACTTC
NA,TRBJ2-2,TRBV5-1,TRBD1,17,CASSLALTGGHTGELFF,TGCGCCAGCAGCTTGGCCTTGACAGGGGGCCACACCGGGGAGCTGTTTTTT
once,TRBJ2-5,TRBV19,TRBD1,14,CASSGDREEETQYF,TGTGCCAGTAGTGGGGACAGGGAAGAAGAGACCCAGTACTTC
once,TRBJ2-5,TRBV18,TRBD2,16,CASSPPTSGSAETQYF,TGTGCCAGCTCACCCCCGACTAGCGGGAGTGCGGAGACCCAGTACTTC
NA,TRBJ2-1,TRBV5-6,TRBD2,16,CASSLEGTSGYNEQFF,TGTGCCAGCAGCTTGGAAGGGACTAGCGGGTACAATGAGCAGTTCTTC
NA,TRBJ1-1,TRBV7-2,TRBD1,13,CASSLRDRGEAFF,TGTGCCAGCAGCTTGAGGGACAGAGGGGAAGCTTTCTTT
once,TRBJ2-2,TRBV5-1,NA,15,CASSLSGTNTGELFF,TGCGCCAGCAGCCTATCCGGGACTAACACCGGGGAGCTGTTTTTT
NA,TRBJ2-7,TRBV6-5,TRBD1,15,CASSPGTVLSAEQYF,TGTGCCAGCAGCCCCGGGACAGTTTTATCGGCCGAGCAGTACTTC
NA,TRBJ2-5,TRBV4-1,TRBD1,15,CASSRYRGKEETQYF,TGCGCCAGCAGCCGATACAGGGGGAAGGAAGAGACCCAGTACTTC
NA,TRBJ1-1,TRBV28,NA,12,CASSLIQQGAFF,TGTGCCAGCAGTTTAATCCAACAGGGCGCTTTCTTT
NA,TRBJ2-1,TRBV27,TRBD2,15,CASSPLAGSYNEQFF,TGTGCCAGCAGTCCGCTAGCGGGCAGTTACAATGAGCAGTTCTTC
NA,TRBJ1-5,TRBV3-1/TRBV3-2,NA,15,CASSQDLGINQPQHF,TGTGCCAGCAGCCAAGATCTAGGAATTAATCAGCCCCAGCATTTT
NA,TRBJ1-3,TRBV7-8,NA,16,CASSPLDTGSGNTIYF,TGTGCCAGCAGCCCCTTGGACACGGGCTCTGGAAACACCATATATTTT
NA,TRBJ2-4,TRBV28,TRBD2,15,CASSSPGTTKNIQYF,TGTGCCAGCAGTTCCCCGGGGACTACCAAAAACATTCAGTACTTC
NA,TRBJ1-2,TRBV27,TRBD1,15,CASSQGQGAIYGYTF,TGTGCCAGCAGTCAGGGACAGGGGGCTATCTATGGCTACACCTTC
NA,TRBJ2-7,TRBV9,NA,14,CASSVGGTTYEQYF,TGTGCCAGCAGCGTAGGTGGCACAACCTACGAGCAGTACTTC
NA,TRBJ2-1,TRBV7-2,TRBD1,14,CASSLVGTDNEQFF,TGTGCCAGCAGCTTAGTTGGGACAGACAATGAGCAGTTCTTC
few,TRBJ1-5,TRBV5-1,TRBD1,13,CASSTGANQPQHF,TGCGCCAGCAGCACAGGGGCCAATCAGCCCCAGCATTTT
once,TRBJ1-1,TRBV5-6,NA,11,CASRSSGEAFF,TGTGCCAGCAGATCGTCGGGTGAAGCTTTCTTT
NA,TRBJ2-7,TRBV6-5,TRBD2,14,CASSSSGGRREQYF,TGTGCCAGCAGTTCTAGCGGGGGTCGCCGCGAGCAGTACTTC
NA,TRBJ2-2,TRBV5-1,TRBD2,16,CASSGLADSNTGELFF,TGCGCCAGCAGCGGACTAGCGGACTCCAACACCGGGGAGCTGTTTTTT
NA,TRBJ1-6,TRBV6-6,NA,14,CASSYWGDNSPLHF,TGTGCCAGCAGTTACTGGGGAGATAATTCACCCCTCCACTTT
NA,TRBJ2-3,TRBV7-8,NA,15,CASSLVGESTDTQYF,TGTGCCAGCAGCTTAGTGGGAGAAAGCACAGATACGCAGTATTTT
NA,TRBJ2-2,TRBV18,NA,14,CASRGKENTGELFF,TGTGCCAGCCGGGGGAAGGAGAACACCGGGGAGCTGTTTTTT
once,TRBJ2-5,TRBV6-5,TRBD1,15,CASRPAGGNRETQYF,TGTGCCAGCAGACCGGCAGGGGGCAACCGGGAGACCCAGTACTTC
once,TRBJ1-6,TRBV7-2,TRBD1,13,CASGRDRRRALHF,TGTGCCAGCGGACGGGACAGGCGTAGGGCCCTCCACTTT
NA,TRBJ1-5,TRBV5-1,TRBD1,15,CASSLGGQDNQPQHF,TGCGCCAGCAGCTTGGGAGGACAGGACAATCAGCCCCAGCATTTT
NA,TRBJ2-7,TRBV29-1,NA,14,CSVAGDGETYEQYF,TGCAGCGTTGCGGGGGACGGCGAGACCTACGAGCAGTACTTC
NA,TRBJ2-3,TRBV6-4,NA,13,CASSDSGGGTQYF,TGTGCCAGCAGTGACTCAGGGGGGGGTACGCAGTATTTT
NA,TRBJ2-2,TRBV28,TRBD2,15,CASRRSSGRASELFF,TGTGCCAGCAGGCGGTCTAGCGGGAGGGCCTCGGAGCTGTTTTTT
NA,TRBJ2-7,TRBV7-6,TRBD1,15,CASSYGQGATYEQYF,TGTGCCAGCAGCTACGGACAGGGGGCCACCTACGAGCAGTACTTC